Detailed here is one T cell receptor (beta chain). As yet, its antigen is unknown. The data derive from a study of healthy donors' naive CD4 and CD8 T cells. At the level of the study: Donors came from three age groups: 20-25, 40-50 and 60-70 years.

V was pared by 4 bases and J by 3 bases, with 7 bases of the junction left unmatched. CDR1 LGHNA and CDR2 YNFKEQ come from the germline V gene. CDR3 size: 15 residues. Whole-study findings and limits: A reported CD4+/CD8+ bias affected most V and J genes in naive cells. Positive CDR3 charge linked to CD4+ cells, negative to CD8+ cells.

Each TCR library used roughly 490 ng of total RNA and a linear amplification protocol. TCRdb called the reads again in MiXCR, with one record for every CDR3 protein. Of 150,000 to 200,000 distinct CDR3 sequences listed, under 85% were seen once; the top ten hold 2% to 2.5%. CD4+CD8-CD45RO-CD45RA+ cells were naive CD4+; CD8+CD4-CD45RA+CD27bright cells were naive CD8+. The chain employs TRBV4-2 and TRBJ2-7; 9 bases agree with TRBD1. The sequence came from a pool of human donors in good health; the sample pools cells from several healthy donors. Sequenced: naive CD4+ and CD8+ T cells sorted from blood, pooled from several donors. DNA for the CDR3: TGTGCCAGCAGCCCACGACAGGGGGGCTTCTACGAGCAGTACTTC. Amino acids: CASSPRQGGFYEQYF.